This paragraph reports one T cell receptor beta chain. The assay was immunoSEQ multiplex PCR, and TCRdb's table has in-frame clones only and misses some. The sample yields roughly 77,000 clones, more than 80% seen once. CDR1 and CDR2 from the germline V gene are LNHDA and SQIVND (reference sequence). CDR3 size: 16 residues. V lost 3 bases to trimming and J lost 4 bases; unmatched junction nucleotides: 6. This entry belongs to a study of blood T cell repertoires in COVID-19. V usage is TRBV19 and J usage is TRBJ2-2; 9 bases map to TRBD1. The source is a woman of 80 years or more with active COVID-19. The sample taken for sequencing was peripheral blood. CDR3 coding DNA: TGTGCCAGTAGTATGGAGACAGGGGGGTTCACCGGGGAGCTGTTTTTT. Its protein is CASSMETGGFTGELFF.